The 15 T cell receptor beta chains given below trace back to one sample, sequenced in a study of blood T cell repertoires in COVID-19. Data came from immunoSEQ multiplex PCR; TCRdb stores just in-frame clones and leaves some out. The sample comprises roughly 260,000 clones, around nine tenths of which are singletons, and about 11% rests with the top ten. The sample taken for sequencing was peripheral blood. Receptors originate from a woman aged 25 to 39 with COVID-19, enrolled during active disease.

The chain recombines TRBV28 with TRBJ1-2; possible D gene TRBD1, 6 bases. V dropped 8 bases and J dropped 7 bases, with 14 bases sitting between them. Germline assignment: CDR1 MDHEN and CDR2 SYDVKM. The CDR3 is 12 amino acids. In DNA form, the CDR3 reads TGTGCCAGCGTCGAGGGGGTGGGTGGCTACACCTTC. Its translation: CASVEGVGGYTF.

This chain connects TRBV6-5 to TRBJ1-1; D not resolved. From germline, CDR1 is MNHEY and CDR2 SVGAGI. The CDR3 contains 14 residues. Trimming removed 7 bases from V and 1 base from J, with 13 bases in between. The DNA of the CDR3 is TGTGCCAGCATCTGGTCGGGAGGGAACACTGAAGCTTTCTTT. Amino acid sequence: CASIWSGGNTEAFF.

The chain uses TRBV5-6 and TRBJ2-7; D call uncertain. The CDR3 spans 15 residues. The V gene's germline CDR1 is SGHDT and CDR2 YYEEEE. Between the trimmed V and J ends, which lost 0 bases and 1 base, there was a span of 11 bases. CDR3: CASSLGLVSSYEQYF. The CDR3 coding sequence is TGTGCCAGCAGCTTGGGCCTAGTCAGTTCCTACGAGCAGTACTTC.

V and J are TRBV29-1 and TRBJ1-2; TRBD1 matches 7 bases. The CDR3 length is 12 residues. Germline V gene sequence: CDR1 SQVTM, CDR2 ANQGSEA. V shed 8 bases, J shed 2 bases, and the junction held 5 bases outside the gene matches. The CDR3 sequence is CSIKTGNYGYTF. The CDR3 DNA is TGCAGCATAAAGACAGGGAACTATGGCTACACCTTC.

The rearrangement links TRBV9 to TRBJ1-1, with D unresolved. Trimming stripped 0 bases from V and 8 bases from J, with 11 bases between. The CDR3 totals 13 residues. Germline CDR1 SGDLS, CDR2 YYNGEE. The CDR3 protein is CASSVVVETEAFF. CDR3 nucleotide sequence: TGTGCCAGCAGCGTAGTAGTCGAGACAGAAGCTTTCTTT.

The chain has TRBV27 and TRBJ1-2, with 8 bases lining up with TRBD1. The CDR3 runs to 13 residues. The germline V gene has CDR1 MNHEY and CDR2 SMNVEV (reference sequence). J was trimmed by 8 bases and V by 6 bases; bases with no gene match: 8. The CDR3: CASRKGQVGGYTF. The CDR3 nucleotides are TGTGCCAGCAGAAAGGGACAGGTAGGCGGCTACACCTTC.

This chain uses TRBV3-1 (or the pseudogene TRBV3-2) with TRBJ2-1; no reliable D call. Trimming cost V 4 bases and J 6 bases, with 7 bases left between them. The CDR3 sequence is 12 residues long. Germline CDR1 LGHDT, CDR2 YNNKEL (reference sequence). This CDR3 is CASSLEANEQFF. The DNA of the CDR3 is TGTGCCAGCAGCCTTGAGGCCAATGAGCAGTTCTTC.

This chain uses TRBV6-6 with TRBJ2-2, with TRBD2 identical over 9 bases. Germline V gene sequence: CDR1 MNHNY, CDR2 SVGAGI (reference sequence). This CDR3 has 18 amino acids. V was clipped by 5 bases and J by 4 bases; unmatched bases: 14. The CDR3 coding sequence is TGTGCCAGCAGTCGGGGGGTGGGACTAGCAGAATTCACCGGGGAGCTGTTTTTT. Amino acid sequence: CASSRGVGLAEFTGELFF.

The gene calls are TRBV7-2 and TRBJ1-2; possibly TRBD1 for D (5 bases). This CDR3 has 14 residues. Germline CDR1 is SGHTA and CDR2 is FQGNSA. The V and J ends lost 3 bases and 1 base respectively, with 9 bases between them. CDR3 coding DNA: TGTGCCAGCAGCTTGACAGCTTATAACTATGGCTACACCTTC. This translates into CASSLTAYNYGYTF.

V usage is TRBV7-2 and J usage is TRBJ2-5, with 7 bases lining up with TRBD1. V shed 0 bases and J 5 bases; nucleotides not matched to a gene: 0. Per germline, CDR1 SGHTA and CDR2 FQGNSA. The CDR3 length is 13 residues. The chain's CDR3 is CASSLARGETQYF. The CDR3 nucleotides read TGTGCCAGCAGCTTAGCCAGGGGGGAGACCCAGTACTTC.

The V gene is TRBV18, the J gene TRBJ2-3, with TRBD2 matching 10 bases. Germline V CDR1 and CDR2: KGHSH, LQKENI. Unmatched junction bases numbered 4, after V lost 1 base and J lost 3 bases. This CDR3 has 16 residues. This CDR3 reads CASSPQASGRTDTQYF. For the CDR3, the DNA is TGTGCCAGCTCACCACAGGCTAGCGGGAGAACAGATACGCAGTATTTT.

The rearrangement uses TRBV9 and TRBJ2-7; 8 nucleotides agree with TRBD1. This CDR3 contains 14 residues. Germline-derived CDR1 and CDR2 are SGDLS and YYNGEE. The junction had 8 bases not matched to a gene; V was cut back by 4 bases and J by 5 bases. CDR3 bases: TGTGCCAGCAGCTTAGGACAGGGAAGCGACGAGCAGTACTTC. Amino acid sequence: CASSLGQGSDEQYF.

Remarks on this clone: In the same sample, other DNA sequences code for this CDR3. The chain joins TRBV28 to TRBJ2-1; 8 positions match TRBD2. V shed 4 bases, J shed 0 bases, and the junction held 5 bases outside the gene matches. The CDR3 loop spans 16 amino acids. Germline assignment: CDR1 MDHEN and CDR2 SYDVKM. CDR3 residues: CASSYSGASSYNEQFF. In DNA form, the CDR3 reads TGTGCCAGCAGTTATAGCGGGGCCAGCTCCTACAATGAGCAGTTCTTC.

DNA of the CDR3: TGTGCCACCACAGGGAATGAAAAACTGTTTTTT. Protein sequence: CATTGNEKLFF. The V call is TRBV6-5, the J call TRBJ1-4; a possible D gene is TRBD1 (6 bases). The V and J ends lost 10 bases and 5 bases respectively, with 8 bases between them. CDR1 and CDR2 from the germline V gene are MNHEY and SVGAGI. This CDR3 has 11 amino acids.

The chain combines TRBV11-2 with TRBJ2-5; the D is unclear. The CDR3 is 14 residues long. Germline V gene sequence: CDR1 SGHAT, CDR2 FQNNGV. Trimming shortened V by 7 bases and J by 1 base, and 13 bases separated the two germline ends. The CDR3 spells CASTSTWAQETQYF. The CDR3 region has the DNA TGTGCCAGCACCTCTACGTGGGCCCAAGAGACCCAGTACTTC.